This entry features one TCR beta chain sequence. Its antigen is not identified. Germline-derived CDR1 and CDR2 are SQVTM and ANQGSEA. There are 14 residues in the CDR3. The ends were cut back, 1 base at V and 3 bases at J, with 12 bases in the middle. This sample was included in a study of CD8 T cells in ankylosing spondylitis. General study points: Disease-linked clones proved CD8+ and comparatively uncommon in peripheral blood.

TCRdb fed the 5' RACE reads into MiXCR, producing one record per CDR3 protein. The sample holds roughly 230,000 distinct CDR3 sequences, over 9.5% seen once. The V gene is TRBV29-1, the J gene TRBJ1-1; the D is unclear. This clonotype was obtained from a male donor with ankylosing spondylitis or in good health (not recorded which). The sample comprised blood, either unsorted or a sorted T cell fraction (not recorded which). CDR3 region: CSVEGAGLYTEAFF. CDR3 nucleotides: TGCAGCGTTGAAGGTGCGGGGTTGTACACTGAAGCTTTCTTT. Full variable domain (remainder filled in from reference TRBV29-1 and TRBJ1-1): SAVISQKPSRDICQRGTSLTIQCQVDSQVTMMFWYRQQPGQSLTLIATANQGSEATYESGFVIDKFPISRPNLTFSTLTVSNMSPEDSSIYLCSVEGAGLYTEAFFGQGTRLTVV.